Below are 6 T cell receptor beta chains sequenced from a single sample in a study of T cell repertoires in cytomegalovirus infection. A single record per CDR3 protein comes from TCRdb applying MiXCR to the reads. The sample lists some 220,000 distinct CDR3 sequences; 9% to 15% were seen once. What was sequenced was PBMCs. These receptors were collected from a human donor in good health (CMV status not recorded). Some clones in this sample may be carry-over from other donors' samples.

This clonotype was observed at least ten times. The gene calls are TRBV7-2 and TRBJ2-7, with TRBD2 as a possible D gene (5 bases). The CDR3 is 13 residues long. Germline lookup yields CDR1 SGHTA and CDR2 FQGNSA. The germline V and J ends were trimmed by 5 bases and 3 bases, with 11 bases remaining between them. DNA for the CDR3: TGTGCCAGCAGCCCCCAGCGGAACTACGAGCAGTACTTC. Protein: CASSPQRNYEQYF.

Many counts were recorded for this clonotype. J is TRBJ1-6 and V is TRBV7-9, with D hard to call. V was pared by 7 bases and J by 5 bases, with 9 bases between. CDR1 is SEHNR, CDR2 FQNEAQ, per germline (reference sequence). The CDR3 length is 13 residues. The CDR3 loop reads CASNNRDNSPLHF. In nucleotides, the CDR3 is TGTGCCAGCAACAATCGGGATAATTCACCCCTCCACTTT. Full variable domain (rest looked up from reference TRBV7-9 and TRBJ1-6): DTGVSQNPRHKITKRGQNVTFRCDPISEHNRLYWYRQTLGQGPEFLTYFQNEAQLEKSRLLSDRFSAERPKGSFSTLEIQRTEQGDSAMYLCASNNRDNSPLHFGNGTRLTVT.

The chain joins TRBV4-3 to TRBJ1-1; weak D call: TRBD1 (5 bases). The V end was cut by 1 base, the J end by 3 bases, with 12 bases between. CDR1 and CDR2 from the germline V gene are LGHNA and YSLEER. The CDR3 is 15 amino acids. The CDR3 DNA reads TGCGCCAGCAGCCAAGGAGGTGGGGGGGACACTGAAGCTTTCTTT. It codes for CASSQGGGGDTEAFF.

In its sample, this clonotype was seen a few times. V and J are TRBV6-6 and TRBJ2-3; perhaps TRBD2 as D (6 bases). The CDR3 length is 13 residues. V lost 6 bases, J lost 6 bases, and 13 bases lay in between. Germline V gene lookup returns CDR1 MNHNY and CDR2 SVGAGI (reference sequence). CDR3 in amino acids: CASRWIGGDTQYF. The CDR3 DNA is TGTGCCAGCAGGTGGATTGGGGGGGATACGCAGTATTTT.

This clonotype was observed many times. This rearrangement joins TRBV29-1 to TRBJ1-5; D remains unclear. This CDR3 region has 12 residues. V shed 6 bases and J shed 2 bases, with 8 bases lying between them. Looked up from germline, CDR1 is SQVTM and CDR2 is ANQGSEA. Here the CDR3 DNA reads TGCAGCGTGGGGTGGGGCAATCAGCCCCAGCATTTT. Its translation: CSVGWGNQPQHF.

Many counts were recorded for this clonotype. The chain uses TRBV7-9 and TRBJ2-5; no clear D gene. V dropped 5 bases and J dropped 1 base, with 5 bases sitting between them. The germline CDR1 and CDR2 sequences are SEHNR and FQNEAQ (reference sequence). This CDR3 contains 12 residues. The CDR3 here is CASSPFQETQYF. CDR3 sequence (DNA): TGTGCCAGCAGCCCCTTCCAAGAGACCCAGTACTTC.